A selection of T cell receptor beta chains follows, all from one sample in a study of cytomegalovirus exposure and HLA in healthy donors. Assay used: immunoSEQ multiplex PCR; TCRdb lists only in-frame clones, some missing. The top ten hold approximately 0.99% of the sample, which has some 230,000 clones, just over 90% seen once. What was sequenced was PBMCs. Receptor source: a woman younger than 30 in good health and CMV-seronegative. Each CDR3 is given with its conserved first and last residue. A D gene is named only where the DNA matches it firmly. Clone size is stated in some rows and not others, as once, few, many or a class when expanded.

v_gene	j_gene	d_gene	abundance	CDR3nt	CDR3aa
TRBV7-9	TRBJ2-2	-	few	TGTGCCAGTAGAGAGGGGGAGCTGTTTTTT	CASREGELFF
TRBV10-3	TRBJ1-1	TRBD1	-	TGTGCCATCAGTAAACAGGGGGCTGAAGCTTTCTTT	CAISKQGAEAFF
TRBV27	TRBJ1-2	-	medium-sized	TGTGCCAGCAGGAAACTCGACAGGTTCGTGGGCTACACCTTC	CASRKLDRFVGYTF
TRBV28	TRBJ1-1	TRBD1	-	TGTGCCAGCAGTCCCGCCAGGGGGCCCTACACTGAAGCTTTCTTT	CASSPARGPYTEAFF
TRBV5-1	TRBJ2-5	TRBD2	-	TGCGCCAGCAGCCCCATCGGGGGAGGGGAGACCCAGTACTTC	CASSPIGGGETQYF
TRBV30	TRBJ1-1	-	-	TGTGCCTGGAGTGAGACGACTAACACTGAAGCTTTCTTT	CAWSETTNTEAFF
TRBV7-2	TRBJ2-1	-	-	TGTGCCAGCAGCTACTGGGGGGACAGAGACCGCAATGAGCAGTTCTTC	CASSYWGDRDRNEQFF
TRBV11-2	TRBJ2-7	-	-	TGTGCCAGCAGCTTATCGGACATAGCAAGCTCCTACGAGCAGTACTTC	CASSLSDIASSYEQYF
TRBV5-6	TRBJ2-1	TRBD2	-	TGTGCCAGCAGCCGTTGGACTAGCGGGATTAATGAGCAGTTCTTC	CASSRWTSGINEQFF
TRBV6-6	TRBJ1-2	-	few	TGTGCCAGCAGCCCAAGTTCAGGGTTAGCTAACTATGGCTACACCTTC	CASSPSSGLANYGYTF
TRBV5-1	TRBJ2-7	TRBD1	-	TGCGCCAGCAGCGCAAGACAGGGCTCTGGCGAGCAGTACTTC	CASSARQGSGEQYF
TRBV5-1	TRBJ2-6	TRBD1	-	TGCGCCAGCAGCACCAGGACAGGCCGCCCCTCTAAGTGGGCCAACGTCCTGACTTTC	CASSTRTGRPSKWANVLTF
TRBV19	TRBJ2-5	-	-	TGTGCCAGTAGTGAAGCCGGTTACCAAGAGACCCAGTACTTC	CASSEAGYQETQYF
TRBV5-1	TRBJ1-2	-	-	TGCGCCAGCAGCCCCAGGAGGGGCTTTTATCACTACACCTTC	CASSPRRGFYHYTF
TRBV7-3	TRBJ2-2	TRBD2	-	TGTGCCAGCGGTGGAGCGGGAGGAACCGGGGAGCTGTTTTTT	CASGGAGGTGELFF
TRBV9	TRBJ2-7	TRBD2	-	TGTGCCAGCAGCCCAGGAGGAGCGGGAGGATCCTACGAGCAGTACTTC	CASSPGGAGGSYEQYF
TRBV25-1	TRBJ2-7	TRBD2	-	TGTGCCAGCAGTGAATGGGGTAGCGGGAGTAGAAACGAGCAGTACTTC	CASSEWGSGSRNEQYF
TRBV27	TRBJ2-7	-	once	TGTGCCAGCAGTTTAGTACAGTACTACGAGCAGTACTTC	CASSLVQYYEQYF
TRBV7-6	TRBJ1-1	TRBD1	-	TGTGCCAGCAGCTCCGGACAGGGGGTAAGCACTGAAGCTTTCTTT	CASSSGQGVSTEAFF
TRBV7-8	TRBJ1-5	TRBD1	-	TGTGCCAGCAGCTTAGCGGGACAGCACCACGAATCCAATCAGCCCCAGCATTTT	CASSLAGQHHESNQPQHF
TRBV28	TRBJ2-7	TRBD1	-	TGTGCCAGCAGGGGTAAGGGACAGAATTTCTACGAGCAGTACTTC	CASRGKGQNFYEQYF
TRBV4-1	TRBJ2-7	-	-	TGCGCCAGCAGCCAAGTCCCGATGCGTTGGGGACTGTCACCCTACGAGCAGTACTTC	CASSQVPMRWGLSPYEQYF
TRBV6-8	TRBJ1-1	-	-	TGTGCCAGCAGTTACACGAAACAGTTGAACACTGAAGCTTTCTTT	CASSYTKQLNTEAFF
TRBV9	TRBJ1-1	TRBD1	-	TGTGCCAGCAGCGTAGGGGCAGGGGGCGGAATGAGCACTGAAGCTTTCTTT	CASSVGAGGGMSTEAFF
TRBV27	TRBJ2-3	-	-	TGTGCCAGCAGTCGGGTCGGCACAGATACGCAGTATTTT	CASSRVGTDTQYF
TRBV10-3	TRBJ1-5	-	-	TGTGCCATCAGTGATAGGGGGGGAATGGGGAAAGGCAATCAGCCCCAGCATTTT	CAISDRGGMGKGNQPQHF
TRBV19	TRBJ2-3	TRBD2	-	TGTGCCAGTAGTGAGACTAGCGGGAGTCTCCGCACAGATACGCAGTATTTT	CASSETSGSLRTDTQYF
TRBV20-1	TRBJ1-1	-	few	TGCAGTGCTAGTGCCAGCACTGAAGCTTTCTTT	CSASASTEAFF
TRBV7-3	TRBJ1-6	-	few	TGTGCCAGCAGCTTAAATCAGATAAATTCACCCCTCCACTTT	CASSLNQINSPLHF
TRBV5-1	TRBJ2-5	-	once	TGCGCCAGCAGCCCCAACGGGGAGACCCAGTACTTC	CASSPNGETQYF
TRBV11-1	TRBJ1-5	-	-	TGTGCCAGCAGCTTTTCGGTCCACGGGAATCAGCCCCAGCATTTT	CASSFSVHGNQPQHF
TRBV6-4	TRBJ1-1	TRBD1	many	TGTGCCAGCAGTGACTCGGAAACAGGGGGGACTGAAGCTTTCTTT	CASSDSETGGTEAFF
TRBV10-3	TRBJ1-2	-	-	TGTGCCATCAGTGCTCCTGGCGCGGGTAACCCAAATCATGGCTACACCTTC	CAISAPGAGNPNHGYTF
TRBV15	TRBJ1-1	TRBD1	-	TGTGCCACCAGCCCAGGACAGGGACACACTGAAGCTTTCTTT	CATSPGQGHTEAFF
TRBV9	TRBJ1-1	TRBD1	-	TGTGCCAGCAGCCCACGGACAGGTACTGTGAACACTGAAGCTTTCTTT	CASSPRTGTVNTEAFF
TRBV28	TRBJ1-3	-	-	TGTGCCAGCCTCGAGAGCTCTGGAAACACCATATATTTT	CASLESSGNTIYF
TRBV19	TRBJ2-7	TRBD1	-	TGTGCCAGTAGTATCGGACAGGGGGCGCAGGAGCAGTACTTC	CASSIGQGAQEQYF
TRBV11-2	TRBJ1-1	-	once	TGTGCCAGCAGCTCTCAGGCGAACACTGAAGCTTTCTTT	CASSSQANTEAFF
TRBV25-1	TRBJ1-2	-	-	TGTGCCAGCAGCCGGTTAAACTATGGCTACACCTTC	CASSRLNYGYTF
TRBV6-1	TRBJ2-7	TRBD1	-	TGTGCCAGCAGTGAACGGACAGGGGGCTACGAGCAGTACTTC	CASSERTGGYEQYF
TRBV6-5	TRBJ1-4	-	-	TGTGCCAGCCAGGGCCTCTGGGATGAAAAACTGTTTTTT	CASQGLWDEKLFF
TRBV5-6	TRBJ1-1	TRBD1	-	TGTGCCAGCAGCTTGTATGTCGGACAGGGCTTGGGCACTGAAGCTTTCTTT	CASSLYVGQGLGTEAFF
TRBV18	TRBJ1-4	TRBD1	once	TGTGCCAGCTCACCGATTGGGCAGGGGGTGGCATCTAATGAAAAACTGTTTTTT	CASSPIGQGVASNEKLFF